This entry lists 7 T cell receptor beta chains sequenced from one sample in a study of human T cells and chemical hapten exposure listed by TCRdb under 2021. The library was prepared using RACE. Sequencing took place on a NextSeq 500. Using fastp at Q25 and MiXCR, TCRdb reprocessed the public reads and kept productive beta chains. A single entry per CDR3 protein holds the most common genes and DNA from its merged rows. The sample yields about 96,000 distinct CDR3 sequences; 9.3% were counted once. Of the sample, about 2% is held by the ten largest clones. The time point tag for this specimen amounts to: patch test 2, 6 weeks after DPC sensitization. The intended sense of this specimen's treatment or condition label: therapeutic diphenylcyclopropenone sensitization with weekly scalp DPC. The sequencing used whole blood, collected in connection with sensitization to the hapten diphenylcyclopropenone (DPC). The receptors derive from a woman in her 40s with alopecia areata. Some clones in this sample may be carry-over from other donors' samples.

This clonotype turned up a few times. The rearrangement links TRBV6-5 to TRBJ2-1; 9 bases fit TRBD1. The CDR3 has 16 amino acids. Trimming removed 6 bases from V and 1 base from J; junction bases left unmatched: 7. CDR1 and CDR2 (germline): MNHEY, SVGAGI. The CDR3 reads CASSPAGQGSYNEQFF. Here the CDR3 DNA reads TGTGCCAGCAGCCCCGCGGGACAGGGTTCCTACAATGAGCAGTTCTTC.

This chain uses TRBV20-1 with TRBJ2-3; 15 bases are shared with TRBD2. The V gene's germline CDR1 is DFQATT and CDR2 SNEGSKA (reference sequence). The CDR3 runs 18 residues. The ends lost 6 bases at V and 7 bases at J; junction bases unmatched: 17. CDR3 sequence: CSAPAAGGTSGRMNTQYF. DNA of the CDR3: TGCAGTGCCCCGGCCGCGGGAGGGACTAGCGGGAGGATGAATACGCAGTATTTT.

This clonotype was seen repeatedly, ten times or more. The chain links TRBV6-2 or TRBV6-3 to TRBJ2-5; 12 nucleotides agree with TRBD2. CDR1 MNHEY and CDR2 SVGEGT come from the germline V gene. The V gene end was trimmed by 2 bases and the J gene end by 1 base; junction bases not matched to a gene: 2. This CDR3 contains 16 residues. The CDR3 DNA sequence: TGTGCCAGCAGTTACGGACTAGCGGGGCTCCAAGAGACCCAGTACTTC. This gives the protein CASSYGLAGLQETQYF.

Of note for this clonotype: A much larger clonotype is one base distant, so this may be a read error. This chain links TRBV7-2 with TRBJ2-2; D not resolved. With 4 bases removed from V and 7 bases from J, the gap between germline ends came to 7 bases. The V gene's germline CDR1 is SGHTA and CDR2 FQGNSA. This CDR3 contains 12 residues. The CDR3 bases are TGTGCCAGCAGCTCAGATTTCGGGGAGCTGTTTTTT. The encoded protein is CASSSDFGELFF. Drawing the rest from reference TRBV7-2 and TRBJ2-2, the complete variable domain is GAGVSQSPSNKVTEKGKDVELRCDPISGHTALYWYRQSLGQGLEFLIYFQGNSAPDKSGLPSDRFSAERTGGSVSTLTIQRTQQEDSAVYLCASSSDFGELFFGEGSRLTVL.

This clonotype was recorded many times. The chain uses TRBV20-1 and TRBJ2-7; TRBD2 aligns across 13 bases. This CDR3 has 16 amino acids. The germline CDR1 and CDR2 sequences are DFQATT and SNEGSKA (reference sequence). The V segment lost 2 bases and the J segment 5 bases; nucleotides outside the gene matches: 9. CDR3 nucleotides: TGCAGTGCTAGACAAGGACTAGCGGGAGTGGGTGACGAGCAGTACTTC. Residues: CSARQGLAGVGDEQYF.

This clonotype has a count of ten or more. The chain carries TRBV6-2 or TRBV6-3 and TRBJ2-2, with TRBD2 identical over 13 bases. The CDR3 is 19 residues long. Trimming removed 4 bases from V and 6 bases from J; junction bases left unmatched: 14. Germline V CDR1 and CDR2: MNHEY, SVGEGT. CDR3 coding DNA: TGTGCCAGCAGTTCCCTACCAGGGACTAGCGGGATTTTGGCCGGGGAGCTGTTTTTT. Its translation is CASSSLPGTSGILAGELFF.

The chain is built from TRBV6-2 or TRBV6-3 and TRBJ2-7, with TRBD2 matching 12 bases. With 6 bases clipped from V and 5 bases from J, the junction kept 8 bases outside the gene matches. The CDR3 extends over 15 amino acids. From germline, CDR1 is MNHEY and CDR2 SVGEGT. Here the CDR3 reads CASSSWTSGTDEQYF. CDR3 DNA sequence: TGTGCCAGCAGCTCCTGGACTAGCGGGACGGACGAGCAGTACTTC.